The 25 T cell receptor beta chains below were found in one sample sequenced in a study of blood T cell repertoires in COVID-19. Assay: immunoSEQ multiplex PCR; the TCRdb copy retains only in-frame clones and omits some. The profile shows 250,000 to 300,000 clones, 88% of them singletons. The sample taken for sequencing was PBMCs or T cells enriched from blood (not recorded which). The origin of the receptors is a woman aged 55-70 years in a cohort exposed to, infected with or recovered from COVID-19 (not recorded which).

The chain couples TRBV9 to TRBJ2-7, with 11 bases matching TRBD2. The V gene's germline CDR1 is SGDLS and CDR2 YYNGEE. Trimming removed 3 bases from V and 0 bases from J; junction bases left unmatched: 5. The CDR3 is made up of 16 amino acids. CDR3 DNA sequence: TGTGCCAGCAGCGAGGGACTAGCGGATAGCTCCTACGAGCAGTACTTC. Amino acid sequence: CASSEGLADSSYEQYF. Drawing the rest from reference TRBV9 and TRBJ2-7, the complete variable domain is DSGVTQTPKHLITATGQRVTLRCSPRSGDLSVYWYQQSLDQGLQFLIQYYNGEERAKGNILERFSAQQFPDLHSELNLSSLELGDSALYFCASSEGLADSSYEQYFGPGTRLTVT.

This chain uses TRBV18 with TRBJ2-7; 8 bases align to TRBD1. Germline CDR1 and CDR2: KGHSH and LQKENI. V was pared by 2 bases and J by 5 bases, with 14 bases of the junction left unmatched. This CDR3 is built from 17 residues. The CDR3 region is CASSPGRQGRGLDEQYF. CDR3 nucleotide sequence: TGTGCCAGCTCACCAGGGCGGCAGGGCAGGGGGCTGGACGAGCAGTACTTC.

The chain links TRBV10-2 to TRBJ1-6; perhaps TRBD1 as D (5 bases). Germline assignment: CDR1 WSHSY and CDR2 SAAADI. V lost 5 bases, J lost 7 bases, and 15 bases lay in between. This CDR3 comprises 15 residues. CDR3 amino acids: CASSFRQGGNSPLHF. The CDR3 DNA follows: TGCGCCAGCAGTTTCCGGCAGGGTGGCAATTCACCCCTCCACTTT.

The V call is TRBV7-3, the J call TRBJ1-3; 7 nucleotides agree with TRBD1. The CDR3 length is 14 residues. V lost 5 bases, J lost 7 bases, and 8 bases stayed unmatched. Looked up from germline, CDR1 is SGHTA and CDR2 is FQGTGA. In DNA form, the CDR3 reads TGTGCCAGCAGCCCCCAACCGACAGGGAACACCATATATTTT. It specifies CASSPQPTGNTIYF.

The genes are TRBV27 and TRBJ2-1; D unresolved. The germline V gene has CDR1 MNHEY and CDR2 SMNVEV (reference sequence). The CDR3 is 17 residues long. V lost 3 bases, J lost 0 bases, and 15 bases lay in between. The CDR3 protein is CASSLLKAAYSYNEQFF. The CDR3 region has the DNA TGTGCCAGCAGTTTGCTTAAGGCGGCGTACTCCTACAATGAGCAGTTCTTC.

V gene TRBV29-1 combines with J gene TRBJ2-3, with a weak D call TRBD1 (5 bases). The CDR3 extends over 13 amino acids. V was shortened by 3 bases and J by 0 bases, with 7 bases between the two germline ends. Germline V gene lookup returns CDR1 SQVTM and CDR2 ANQGSEA. Here the CDR3 DNA reads TGCAGCGTTGATAGGGGTAGCACAGATACGCAGTATTTT. Protein: CSVDRGSTDTQYF.

The rearrangement uses TRBV2 and TRBJ1-2, with 9 bases identical to TRBD1. CDR1 and CDR2 (germline): SNHLY, FYNNEI. V shed 8 bases and J 4 bases; nucleotides not matched to a gene: 11. The CDR3 runs to 15 residues. The CDR3 region has the DNA TGTGCCAGCCTCGGCCCGGGACAGGGAGCCTATGGCTACACCTTC. Amino acids: CASLGPGQGAYGYTF.

This chain connects TRBV12-3 or TRBV12-4 to TRBJ2-1; a possible D gene is TRBD2 (5 bases). This CDR3 is 12 amino acids long. Deletions cut 4 bases from V and 8 bases from J, with 9 bases between. Written as DNA, the CDR3 is TGTGCCAGCAGTTACGGGGTGGATGAGCAGTTCTTC. Encoded protein: CASSYGVDEQFF.

V is TRBV19 and J is TRBJ1-5; TRBD1 is a possible D gene (6 bases). This CDR3 comprises 13 residues. In germline, CDR1 is LNHDA, CDR2 SQIVND (reference sequence). Trimming pared 5 bases from V and 4 bases from J, leaving 9 bases between. The CDR3 DNA follows: TGTGCCAGTAGTTATAGGGGGAATCAGCCCCAGCATTTT. This translates into CASSYRGNQPQHF.

The chain links TRBV2 to TRBJ2-5, with 7 bases fitting TRBD1. J gave up 2 bases and V 4 bases, and 19 bases lay outside the gene matches. Germline-derived CDR1 and CDR2 are SNHLY and FYNNEI. CDR3 length: 19 amino acids. CDR3 in amino acids: CASSGIDRVGAGAQETQYF. The CDR3 bases are TGTGCCAGCAGTGGGATTGACAGGGTGGGGGCAGGCGCGCAAGAGACCCAGTACTTC.

This CDR3 reads CASSYKTYYEQYF. Here the CDR3 DNA reads TGTGCCAGCAGTTACAAAACTTATTACGAGCAGTACTTC. The J gene is TRBJ2-7, the V gene TRBV6-2 or TRBV6-3; D is uncertain. V lost 2 bases and J lost 4, with 9 bases in between. The CDR3 extends over 13 amino acids. The germline V gene encodes CDR1 MNHEY and CDR2 SVGEGT.

This chain links TRBV7-8 with TRBJ2-7; possibly TRBD2 for D (5 bases). Germline V gene sequence: CDR1 SGHVS, CDR2 FQNEAQ. The CDR3 covers 13 residues. Trimming took 5 bases from V and 0 from J, leaving 8 bases between them. The CDR3 nucleotides are TGTGCCAGCAGCCGGACTGGCTCCTACGAGCAGTACTTC. This translates into CASSRTGSYEQYF. Variable domain in full (rest from reference TRBV7-8 and TRBJ2-7): GAGVSQSPRYKVAKRGQDVALRCDPISGHVSLFWYQQALGQGPEFLTYFQNEAQLDKSGLPSDRFFAERPEGSVSTLKIQRTQQEDSAVYLCASSRTGSYEQYFGPGTRLTVT.

The chain uses TRBV4-2 and TRBJ2-1; D might be TRBD2 (5 bases). The CDR3 is 15 residues long. V was shortened by 2 bases and J by 6 bases, with 14 bases between the two germline ends. Germline V lookup: CDR1 LGHNA, CDR2 YNFKEQ. The CDR3 is CASSQLNPAANEQFF. For the CDR3, the DNA is TGTGCCAGCAGCCAACTCAATCCAGCGGCCAATGAGCAGTTCTTC.

The DNA for the CDR3 is TGTGCCAGCAGTTCGACTCGGGAGTCCGCCGGGGAGCTGTTTTTT. This gives the protein CASSSTRESAGELFF. The chain links TRBV7-2 to TRBJ2-2, with a tentative D call TRBD2 (6 bases). Trimming took 6 bases from V and 6 from J, leaving 17 bases between them. This CDR3 comprises 15 residues. The germline gives CDR1 SGHTA, CDR2 FQGNSA.

This chain joins TRBV2 and TRBJ1-1; 9 positions agree with TRBD1. Looked up from germline, CDR1 is SNHLY and CDR2 is FYNNEI. CDR3 length: 15 amino acids. The ends lost 4 bases at V and 1 base at J; junction bases unmatched: 4. CDR3: CASSAQGARNTEAFF. In DNA, the CDR3 is TGTGCCAGCAGTGCACAGGGGGCTCGGAACACTGAAGCTTTCTTT.

The gene calls are TRBV5-1 and TRBJ1-4; D is undetermined. This CDR3 is built from 16 residues. Trimming removed 2 bases from V and 3 bases from J, with 14 bases in between. Germline loops: CDR1 SGHRS, CDR2 YFSETQ. CDR3 amino acids: CASSLSLSAANEKLFF. The CDR3 DNA reads TGCGCCAGCAGCTTAAGTTTGTCCGCGGCTAATGAAAAACTGTTTTTT.

The chain joins TRBV7-9 to TRBJ2-1; the match to TRBD2 covers 12 bases. Unmatched junction bases numbered 6, after V lost 5 bases and J lost 7 bases. The germline V gene encodes CDR1 SEHNR and CDR2 FQNEAQ (reference sequence). The CDR3 contains 15 residues. The CDR3 DNA sequence: TGTGCCAGCAGCCCCATGACTAGCGGGAGTAATGAGCAGTTCTTC. Protein product: CASSPMTSGSNEQFF.

The chain carries TRBV28 and TRBJ1-5; 7 bases match TRBD1. This CDR3 comprises 16 residues. Germline-derived CDR1 and CDR2 are MDHEN and SYDVKM. The trim removed 5 bases at V and 0 bases at J, leaving 7 bases unmatched. The CDR3 sequence is CASSTGTVYSNQPQHF. CDR3 sequence (DNA): TGTGCCAGCAGTACCGGGACAGTGTATAGCAATCAGCCCCAGCATTTT.

The rearrangement joins TRBV6-5 to TRBJ2-1; D gene uncertain. CDR3 length: 16 residues. Germline CDR1 reads MNHEY; CDR2 reads SVGAGI. Trimming cost V 0 bases and J 7 bases, with 16 bases left between them. CDR3 nucleotide sequence: TGTGCCAGCAGTTACTCTTCGGGTTACCTTTTTAATGAGCAGTTCTTC. Protein product: CASSYSSGYLFNEQFF.

This rearrangement joins TRBV28 to TRBJ1-4, with 11 positions matching TRBD1. CDR1 and CDR2 (germline): MDHEN, SYDVKM. This CDR3 has 16 amino acids. The V and J ends lost 5 bases and 4 bases, in that order; junction bases with no gene match: 6. The CDR3 spells CASSLGQGGGNEKLFF. The CDR3 DNA reads as TGTGCCAGCAGTCTGGGACAGGGGGGAGGTAATGAAAAACTGTTTTTT.

The rearrangement links TRBV27 to TRBJ2-2; D is uncertain. The CDR3 covers 16 residues. Trimming took off 0 bases at V and 2 bases at J, with 10 bases between the two ends. The germline V gene has CDR1 MNHEY and CDR2 SMNVEV (reference sequence). The CDR3 loop is CASSLSAARNTGELFF. CDR3 nucleotide sequence: TGTGCCAGCAGTTTATCGGCCGCTAGAAACACCGGGGAGCTGTTTTTT.

The chain recombines TRBV7-8 with TRBJ1-5; 8 nucleotides match TRBD1. The CDR3 runs to 17 residues. The germline V gene encodes CDR1 SGHVS and CDR2 FQNEAQ. The trim removed 3 bases at V and 1 base at J, leaving 8 bases unmatched. CDR3 sequence reads: CASSLNGQGRSNQPQHF. The CDR3 DNA sequence: TGTGCCAGCAGCTTGAACGGACAGGGCCGAAGCAATCAGCCCCAGCATTTT.

The J gene is TRBJ2-1, the V gene TRBV28, with 12 bases that match TRBD1. The CDR3 runs to 14 residues. Germline assignment: CDR1 MDHEN and CDR2 SYDVKM. The V segment lost 6 bases and the J segment 7 bases; nucleotides outside the gene matches: 4. CDR3 in DNA: TGTGCCAGCAGGGGACAGGGGGCGCGAAATGAGCAGTTCTTC. Its protein is CASRGQGARNEQFF.

The chain joins TRBV30 to TRBJ2-5; 11 bases map to TRBD1. The trim removed 4 bases at V and 5 bases at J, leaving 6 bases unmatched. The germline CDR1 and CDR2 sequences are GTSNPN and SVGIG (reference sequence). The CDR3 runs to 14 residues. In DNA, the CDR3 is TGTGCCTGGAATCCTGGACAGGGGGCCGAGACCCAGTACTTC. Translated, it gives CAWNPGQGAETQYF.

The chain links TRBV2 to TRBJ1-2; maybe TRBD1 (6 bases). Per the germline V gene, CDR1 is SNHLY and CDR2 is FYNNEI. V lost 8 bases and J 3 bases, leaving 16 bases between the germline ends. The CDR3 extends over 14 amino acids. In DNA, the CDR3 is TGTGCCAGCGTAGACAGGTATAATTACTATGGCTACACCTTC. Translation: CASVDRYNYYGYTF.